The 5 T cell receptor beta chains given below trace back to one sample, sequenced in a study of blood T cell repertoires in COVID-19. The method was immunoSEQ multiplex PCR; TCRdb's version includes in-frame clones alone and lacks a portion of them. The table records over 200,000 clones, 88% of them present only once. The sample consisted of peripheral blood. The receptors were sampled from a woman aged 55-70 years with acute or convalescent COVID-19.

The chain couples TRBV29-1 to TRBJ2-1; the D gene is possibly TRBD2 (7 bases). CDR1 SQVTM and CDR2 ANQGSEA come from the germline V gene. V was shortened by 8 bases and J by 1 base, with 21 bases between the two germline ends. CDR3 size: 16 residues. CDR3 DNA sequence: TGCAGCCTGAGGGGGGGGCGCGATTTATCCTACAATGAGCAGTTCTTC. This translates into CSLRGGRDLSYNEQFF.

The J gene is TRBJ1-5, the V gene TRBV7-2; D might be TRBD1 (6 bases). V lost 3 bases and J 9 bases, leaving 15 bases between the germline ends. Germline CDR1 and CDR2: SGHTA and FQGNSA. There are 14 residues in the CDR3. The CDR3, as DNA: TGTGCCAGCAGCTTTAGGGGAATGGGGGCGCCCCAGCATTTT. This translates into CASSFRGMGAPQHF. Using reference TRBV7-2 and TRBJ1-5 for the parts outside the CDR3, the full variable domain is GAGVSQSPSNKVTEKGKDVELRCDPISGHTALYWYRQSLGQGLEFLIYFQGNSAPDKSGLPSDRFSAERTGGSVSTLTIQRTQQEDSAVYLCASSFRGMGAPQHFGDGTRLSIL.

This sequence joins TRBV6-5 and TRBJ1-3, with a tentative D call TRBD1 (6 bases). The CDR3 consists of 15 residues. Between the trimmed V and J ends, which lost 7 bases and 4 bases, there was a span of 17 bases. In germline, CDR1 is MNHEY, CDR2 SVGAGI. Here the CDR3 reads CASISGGGYGNTIYF. The CDR3 nucleotides are TGTGCCAGCATTTCGGGAGGGGGTTACGGAAACACCATATATTTT.

The CDR3 DNA reads as TGTGCCACCAGTTCAGGAACTAATGAAAAACTGTTTTTT. It is translated as CATSSGTNEKLFF. The V call is TRBV24-1, the J call TRBJ1-4; no clear D gene. This CDR3 is built from 13 residues. Germline CDR1 and CDR2: KGHDR and SFDVKD. Trimming removed 6 bases at V and 1 base at J, with 5 bases between.

The chain uses TRBV30 and TRBJ1-1; maybe TRBD1 (5 bases). The CDR3 runs 10 residues. With 5 bases removed from V and 10 bases from J, the gap between germline ends came to 11 bases. Germline loops: CDR1 GTSNPN, CDR2 SVGIG (reference sequence). CDR3 DNA sequence: TGTGCCTGGGGGGCAGGGATAGCTTTCTTT. Protein sequence: CAWGAGIAFF.